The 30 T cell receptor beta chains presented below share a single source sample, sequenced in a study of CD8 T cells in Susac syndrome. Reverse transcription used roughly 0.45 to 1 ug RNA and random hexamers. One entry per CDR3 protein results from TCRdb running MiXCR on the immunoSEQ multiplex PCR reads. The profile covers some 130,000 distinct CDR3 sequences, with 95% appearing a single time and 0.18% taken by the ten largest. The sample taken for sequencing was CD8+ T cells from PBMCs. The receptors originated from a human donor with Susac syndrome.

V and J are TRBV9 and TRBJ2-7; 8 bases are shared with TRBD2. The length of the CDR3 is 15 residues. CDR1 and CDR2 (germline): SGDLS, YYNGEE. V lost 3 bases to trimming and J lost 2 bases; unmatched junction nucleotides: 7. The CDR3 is CASSGGTSLPYEQYF. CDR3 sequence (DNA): TGTGCCAGCAGCGGCGGGACTAGTTTACCCTACGAGCAGTACTTC. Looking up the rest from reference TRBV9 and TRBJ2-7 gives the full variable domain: DSGVTQTPKHLITATGQRVTLRCSPRSGDLSVYWYQQSLDQGLQFLIQYYNGEERAKGNILERFSAQQFPDLHSELNLSSLELGDSALYFCASSGGTSLPYEQYFGPGTRLTVT.

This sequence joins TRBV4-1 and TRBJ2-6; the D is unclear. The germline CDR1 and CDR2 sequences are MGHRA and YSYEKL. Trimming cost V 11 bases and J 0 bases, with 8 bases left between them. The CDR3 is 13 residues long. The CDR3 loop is CAVALSGANVLTF. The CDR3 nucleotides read TGCGCCGTGGCTCTCTCTGGGGCCAACGTCCTGACTTTC.

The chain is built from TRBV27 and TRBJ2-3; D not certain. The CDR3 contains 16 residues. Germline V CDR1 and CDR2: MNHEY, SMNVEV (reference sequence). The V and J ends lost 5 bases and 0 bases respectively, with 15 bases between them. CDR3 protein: CASSHPTASSTDTQYF. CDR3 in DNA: TGTGCCAGCAGTCATCCCACCGCCTCTAGCACAGATACGCAGTATTTT.

CDR3 DNA: TGTGCCACCCTACAAGGGGGCGACTATGGCTACACCTTC. Its translation: CATLQGGDYGYTF. V usage is TRBV2 and J usage is TRBJ1-2; 7 bases match TRBD1. This CDR3 region has 13 residues. The V gene end was trimmed by 10 bases and the J gene end by 3 bases; junction bases not matched to a gene: 8. The V gene's germline CDR1 is SNHLY and CDR2 FYNNEI.

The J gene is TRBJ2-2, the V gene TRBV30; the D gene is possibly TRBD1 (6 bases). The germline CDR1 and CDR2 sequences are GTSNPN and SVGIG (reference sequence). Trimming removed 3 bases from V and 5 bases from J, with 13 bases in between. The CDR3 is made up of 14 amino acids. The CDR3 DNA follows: TGTGCCTGGAGGCAGGGGTTTGGAACCGGGGAGCTGTTTTTT. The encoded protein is CAWRQGFGTGELFF.

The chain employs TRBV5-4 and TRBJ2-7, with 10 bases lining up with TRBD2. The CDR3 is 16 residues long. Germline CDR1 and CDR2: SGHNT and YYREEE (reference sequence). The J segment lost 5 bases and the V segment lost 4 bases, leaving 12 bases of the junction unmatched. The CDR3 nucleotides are TGTGCCAGCAGCCGGACAGCTAGCGGGAGACCCCACGAGCAGTACTTC. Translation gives CASSRTASGRPHEQYF. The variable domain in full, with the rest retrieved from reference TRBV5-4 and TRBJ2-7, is ETGVTQSPTHLIKTRGQQVTLRCSSQSGHNTVSWYQQALGQGPQFIFQYYREEENGRGNFPPRFSGLQFPNYSSELNVNALELDDSALYLCASSRTASGRPHEQYFGPGTRLTVT.

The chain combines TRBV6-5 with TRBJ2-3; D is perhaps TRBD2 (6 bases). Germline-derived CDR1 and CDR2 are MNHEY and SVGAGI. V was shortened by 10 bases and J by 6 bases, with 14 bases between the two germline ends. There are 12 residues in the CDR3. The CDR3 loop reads CATLAWGDTQYF. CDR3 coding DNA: TGTGCCACCCTAGCGTGGGGGGATACGCAGTATTTT.

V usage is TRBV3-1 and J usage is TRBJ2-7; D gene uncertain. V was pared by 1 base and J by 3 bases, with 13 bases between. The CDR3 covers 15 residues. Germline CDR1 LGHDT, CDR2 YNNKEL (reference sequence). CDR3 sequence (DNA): TGTGCCAGCAGCCAAGTTACGGAAAGTAGCTACGAGCAGTACTTC. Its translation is CASSQVTESSYEQYF.

This CDR3 is CASEGQGDYEQYF. The CDR3 nucleotides read TGTGCTAGTGAAGGACAGGGAGACTACGAGCAGTACTTC. The chain joins TRBV12-5 to TRBJ2-7, with 8 positions matching TRBD1. CDR3 length: 13 residues. Germline V gives CDR1 LGHNT, CDR2 FRNRAP. The J segment lost 3 bases and the V segment lost 7 bases, leaving 5 bases of the junction unmatched.

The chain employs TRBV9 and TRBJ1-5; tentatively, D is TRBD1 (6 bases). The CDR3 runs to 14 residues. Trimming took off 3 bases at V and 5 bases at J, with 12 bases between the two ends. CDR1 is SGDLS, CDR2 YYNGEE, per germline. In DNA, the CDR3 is TGTGCCAGCAGCGAGGAGGGGGGGGATCAGCCCCAGCATTTT. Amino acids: CASSEEGGDQPQHF.

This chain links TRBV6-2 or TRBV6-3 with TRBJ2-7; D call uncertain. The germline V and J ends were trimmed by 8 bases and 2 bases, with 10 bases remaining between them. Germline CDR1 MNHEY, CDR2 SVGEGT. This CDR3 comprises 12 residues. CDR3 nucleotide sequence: TGTGCCAGCCGTAGCAGGCCCTACGAGCAGTACTTC. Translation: CASRSRPYEQYF.

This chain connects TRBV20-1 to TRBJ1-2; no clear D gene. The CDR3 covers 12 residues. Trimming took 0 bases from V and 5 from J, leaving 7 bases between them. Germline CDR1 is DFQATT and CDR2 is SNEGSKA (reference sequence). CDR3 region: CSARDTVYGYTF. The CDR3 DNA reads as TGCAGTGCTAGAGATACGGTTTATGGCTACACCTTC.

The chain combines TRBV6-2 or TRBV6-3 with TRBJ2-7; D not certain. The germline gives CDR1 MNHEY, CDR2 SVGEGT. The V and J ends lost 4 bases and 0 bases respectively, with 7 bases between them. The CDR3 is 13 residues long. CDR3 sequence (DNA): TGTGCCAGCAGTTTCGCTGGCTCCTACGAGCAGTACTTC. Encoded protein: CASSFAGSYEQYF.

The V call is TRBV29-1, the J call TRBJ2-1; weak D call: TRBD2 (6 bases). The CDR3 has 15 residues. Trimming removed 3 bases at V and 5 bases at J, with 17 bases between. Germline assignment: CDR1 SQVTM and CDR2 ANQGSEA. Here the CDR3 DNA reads TGCAGCGTTGAGTTAGCGGATGATCGTAACAATGAGCAGTTCTTC. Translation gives CSVELADDRNNEQFF.

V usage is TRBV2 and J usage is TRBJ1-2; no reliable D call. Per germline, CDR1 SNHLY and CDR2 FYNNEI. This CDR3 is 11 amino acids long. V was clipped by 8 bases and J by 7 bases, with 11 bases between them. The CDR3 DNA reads TGTGCCAGCCTCACAATAAGTGGCTACACCTTC. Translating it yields CASLTISGYTF.

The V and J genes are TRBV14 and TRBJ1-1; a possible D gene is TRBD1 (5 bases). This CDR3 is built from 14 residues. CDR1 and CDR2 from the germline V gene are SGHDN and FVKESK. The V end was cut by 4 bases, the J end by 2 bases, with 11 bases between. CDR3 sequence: CASSPQGDNTEAFF. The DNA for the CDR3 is TGTGCCAGCAGCCCCCAAGGGGACAACACTGAAGCTTTCTTT.

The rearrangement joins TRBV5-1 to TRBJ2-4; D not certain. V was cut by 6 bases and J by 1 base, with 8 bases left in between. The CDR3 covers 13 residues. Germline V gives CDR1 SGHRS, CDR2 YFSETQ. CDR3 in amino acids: CASKQGAKNIQYF. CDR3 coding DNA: TGCGCCAGCAAACAAGGGGCCAAAAACATTCAGTACTTC.

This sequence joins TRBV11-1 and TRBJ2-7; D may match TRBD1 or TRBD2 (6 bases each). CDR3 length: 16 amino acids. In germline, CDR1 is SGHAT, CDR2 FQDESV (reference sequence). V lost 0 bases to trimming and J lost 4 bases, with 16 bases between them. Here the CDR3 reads CASSLAWGDTSYEQYF. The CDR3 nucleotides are TGTGCCAGCAGCTTAGCATGGGGGGACACGTCTTACGAGCAGTACTTC.

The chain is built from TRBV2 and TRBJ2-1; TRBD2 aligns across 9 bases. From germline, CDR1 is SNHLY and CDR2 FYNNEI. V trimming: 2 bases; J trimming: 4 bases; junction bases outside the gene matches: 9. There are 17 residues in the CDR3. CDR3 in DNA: TGTGCCAGCAGTGAATCGAGCGTAACTAGCGGGTACAATGAGCAGTTCTTC. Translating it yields CASSESSVTSGYNEQFF. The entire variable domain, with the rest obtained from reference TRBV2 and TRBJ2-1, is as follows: EPEVTQTPSHQVTQMGQEVILRCVPISNHLYFYWYRQILGQKVEFLVSFYNNEISEKSEIFDDQFSVERPDGSNFTLKIRSTKLEDSAMYFCASSESSVTSGYNEQFFGPGTRLTVL.

DNA of the CDR3: TGCGCCAGCAGCTACTCTAGCGGGTACGAGCAGTACTTC. Protein product: CASSYSSGYEQYF. This chain joins TRBV5-1 and TRBJ2-7; TRBD2 agrees at 8 bases. With V trimmed by 3 bases and J by 4 bases, 3 bases remained unmatched. Germline V gives CDR1 SGHRS, CDR2 YFSETQ. The CDR3 contains 13 residues.

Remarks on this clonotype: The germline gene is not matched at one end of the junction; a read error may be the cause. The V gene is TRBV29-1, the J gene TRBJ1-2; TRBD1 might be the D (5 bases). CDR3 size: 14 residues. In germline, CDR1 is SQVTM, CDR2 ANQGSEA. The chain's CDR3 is CSVEAPTDPYGYTF. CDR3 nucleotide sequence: TGCAGCGTCGAAGCCCCGACAGATCCCTATGGCTACACCTTC.

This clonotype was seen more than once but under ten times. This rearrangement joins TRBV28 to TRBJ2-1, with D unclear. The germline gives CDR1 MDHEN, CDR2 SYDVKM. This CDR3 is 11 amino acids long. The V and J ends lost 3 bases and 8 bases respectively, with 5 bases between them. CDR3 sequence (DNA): TGTGCCAGCAGTTTTTCTGATGAGCAGTTCTTC. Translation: CASSFSDEQFF.

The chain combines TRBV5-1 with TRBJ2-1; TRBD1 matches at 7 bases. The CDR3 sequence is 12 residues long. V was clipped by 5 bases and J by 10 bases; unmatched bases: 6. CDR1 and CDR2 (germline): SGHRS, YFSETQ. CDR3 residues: CASSWGTAEQFF. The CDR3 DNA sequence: TGCGCCAGCAGTTGGGGGACAGCGGAGCAGTTCTTC.

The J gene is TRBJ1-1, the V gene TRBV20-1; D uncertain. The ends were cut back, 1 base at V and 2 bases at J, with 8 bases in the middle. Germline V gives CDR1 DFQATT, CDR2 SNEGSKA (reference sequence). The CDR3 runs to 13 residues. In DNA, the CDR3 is TGCAGTGCTAGAGCCATTCGAAACACTGAAGCTTTCTTT. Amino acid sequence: CSARAIRNTEAFF.

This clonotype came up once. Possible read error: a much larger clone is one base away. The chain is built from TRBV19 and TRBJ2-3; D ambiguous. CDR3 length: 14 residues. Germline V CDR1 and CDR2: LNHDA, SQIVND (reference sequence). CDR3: CASSLLPGSDTPYF. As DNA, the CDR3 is TGTGCCAGTAGTCTCCTGCCCGGATCAGATACGCCGTATTTT.

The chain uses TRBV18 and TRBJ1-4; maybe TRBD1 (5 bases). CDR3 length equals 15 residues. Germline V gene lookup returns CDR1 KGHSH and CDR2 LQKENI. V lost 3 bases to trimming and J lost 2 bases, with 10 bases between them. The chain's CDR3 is CASSPEGRTNEKLFF. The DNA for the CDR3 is TGTGCCAGCTCACCGGAGGGGAGGACTAATGAAAAACTGTTTTTT.

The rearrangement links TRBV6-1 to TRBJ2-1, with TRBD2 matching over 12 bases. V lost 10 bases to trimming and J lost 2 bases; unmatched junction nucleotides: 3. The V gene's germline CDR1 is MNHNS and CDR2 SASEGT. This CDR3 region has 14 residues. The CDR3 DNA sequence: TGTGCCATCCTAGCGGGAGGGGCCTACAATGAGCAGTTCTTC. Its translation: CAILAGGAYNEQFF.

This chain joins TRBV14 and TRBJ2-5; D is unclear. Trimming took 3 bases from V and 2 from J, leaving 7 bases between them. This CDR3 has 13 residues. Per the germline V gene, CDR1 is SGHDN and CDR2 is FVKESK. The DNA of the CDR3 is TGTGCCAGCAGCCACCCGGAACAAGAGACCCAGTACTTC. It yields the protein CASSHPEQETQYF.

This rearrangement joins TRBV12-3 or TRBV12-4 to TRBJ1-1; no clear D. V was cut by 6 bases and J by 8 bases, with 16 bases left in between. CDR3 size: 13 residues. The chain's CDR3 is CASSDTLVNEAFF. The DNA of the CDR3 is TGTGCCAGCAGCGACACCCTTGTTAACGAAGCTTTCTTT.

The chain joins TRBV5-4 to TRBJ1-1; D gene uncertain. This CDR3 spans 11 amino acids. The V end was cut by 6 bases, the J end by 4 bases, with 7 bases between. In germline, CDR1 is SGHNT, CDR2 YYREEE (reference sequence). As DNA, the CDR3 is TGTGCCAGCATCGTGGGCACTGAAGCTTTCTTT. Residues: CASIVGTEAFF.